This TCR beta chain comes out of a study of patients and donors after allogeneic stem cell transplantation. TCRdb analysed the RT-PCR reads with MiXCR anew, one entry per CDR3 protein. In the table there are over 150,000 distinct CDR3 sequences, 25% to 35% of which are singletons. V lost 3 bases, J lost 1 base, and 9 bases lay in between. The CDR3 contains 14 residues. The TCR sequence derives from a human donor who was either an allogeneic HSCT recipient or a stem cell or donor lymphocyte infusion donor (not recorded which). It is not recorded whose cells these are; they may come from a transplant donor. This chain joins TRBV12-3 or TRBV12-4 and TRBJ1-1, with D uncertain. The sequenced sample consisted of blood, either unsorted or a sorted T cell fraction (not recorded which). The CDR3 DNA reads TGTGCCAGCAGTTTTAGGCCCGGGAACACTGAAGCTTTCTTT. It yields the protein CASSFRPGNTEAFF.